The 20 T cell receptor beta chains presented below share a single source sample, sequenced in a study of blood T cell repertoires in COVID-19. TCRdb's copy holds only in-frame clones and misses some; the assay was immunoSEQ multiplex PCR. Among about 170,000 clones listed, roughly 84% were seen once. The sequenced sample was peripheral blood. These receptors were taken from a woman in her 70s with COVID-19, enrolled during active disease.

The chain is built from TRBV7-8 and TRBJ2-1; D is possibly TRBD1 (5 bases). The V gene's germline CDR1 is SGHVS and CDR2 FQNEAQ. The CDR3 consists of 15 residues. Trimming removed 6 bases from V and 9 bases from J, with 21 bases in between. The CDR3 protein is CASSQARSNQGEQFF. The CDR3 nucleotides are TGTGCCAGCAGTCAGGCGCGAAGCAACCAGGGTGAGCAGTTCTTC.

The rearrangement uses TRBV15 and TRBJ2-3; TRBD1 aligns across 10 bases. V shed 5 bases, J shed 6 bases, and the junction held 11 bases outside the gene matches. From germline, CDR1 is LNHNV and CDR2 YYDKDF (reference sequence). There are 16 residues in the CDR3. This CDR3 is CATSRRTGGILDTQYF. The CDR3 region has the DNA TGTGCCACCAGCCGTAGGACAGGGGGTATTTTGGATACGCAGTATTTT.

This clone was picked up one time. The chain employs TRBV5-6 and TRBJ2-1, with TRBD1 matching 8 bases. J gave up 2 bases and V 2 bases, and 3 bases lay outside the gene matches. CDR3 length equals 15 residues. CDR1 and CDR2 from the germline V gene are SGHDT and YYEEEE. CDR3 sequence: CASSFTGGTYNEQFF. In nucleotides, the CDR3 is TGTGCCAGCAGCTTCACAGGGGGAACCTACAATGAGCAGTTCTTC.

The V gene is TRBV28, the J gene TRBJ1-1; D ambiguous. V shed 3 bases and J shed 0 bases, with 8 bases lying between them. Per the germline V gene, CDR1 is MDHEN and CDR2 is SYDVKM. The CDR3 spans 14 residues. CDR3 nucleotide sequence: TGTGCCAGCAGTTTCGACACCATGAACACTGAAGCTTTCTTT. As protein: CASSFDTMNTEAFF.

The V and J genes are TRBV9 and TRBJ2-5, with D maybe TRBD2 (6 bases). This CDR3 is 15 amino acids long. Germline V CDR1 and CDR2: SGDLS, YYNGEE. Trimming removed 0 bases at V and 1 base at J, with 10 bases between. CDR3 coding DNA: TGTGCCAGCAGCGTAGAAGGGACTCGCCAAGAGACCCAGTACTTC. Its translation is CASSVEGTRQETQYF.

The chain carries TRBV28 and TRBJ1-5; D is possibly TRBD1 (6 bases). The CDR3 runs to 14 residues. V was shortened by 7 bases and J by 2 bases, with 12 bases between the two germline ends. Germline CDR1 MDHEN, CDR2 SYDVKM. This CDR3 is CASTPTGRNQPQHF. CDR3 in DNA: TGTGCCAGCACCCCAACAGGGCGCAATCAGCCCCAGCATTTT.

The chain employs TRBV5-5 and TRBJ1-1; D possibly corresponds to TRBD1 (6 bases). The CDR3 length is 14 residues. V was clipped by 0 bases and J by 5 bases, with 11 bases between them. Looked up from germline, CDR1 is SGHKS and CDR2 is YYEKEE (reference sequence). Here the CDR3 reads CASSLAYQGTEAFF. Written as DNA, the CDR3 is TGTGCCAGCAGCTTGGCATATCAGGGGACTGAAGCTTTCTTT.

The chain couples TRBV2 to TRBJ1-5, with 9 bases lining up with TRBD1. Germline V gene lookup returns CDR1 SNHLY and CDR2 FYNNEI. The CDR3 consists of 15 residues. The junction had 6 bases not matched to a gene; V was cut back by 5 bases and J by 4 bases. CDR3 in DNA: TGTGCCAGCAGTCTGGACAGGGGTTTTAATCAGCCCCAGCATTTT. It yields the protein CASSLDRGFNQPQHF.

This chain connects TRBV19 to TRBJ2-1; D not certain. There are 14 residues in the CDR3. Trimming cost V 6 bases and J 0 bases, with 9 bases left between them. CDR1 is LNHDA and CDR2 is SQIVND in the germline V gene (reference sequence). CDR3: CASSGDRSYNEQFF. The CDR3, as DNA: TGTGCCAGTAGCGGAGACCGCTCCTACAATGAGCAGTTCTTC.

The chain links TRBV20-1 to TRBJ1-4; D may be TRBD1 (5 bases). The CDR3 extends over 14 amino acids. V lost 5 bases to trimming and J lost 10 bases, with 20 bases between them. Germline CDR1 and CDR2: DFQATT and SNEGSKA (reference sequence). CDR3: CSAGDRLRAGKLFF. The CDR3 nucleotides read TGCAGTGCTGGTGATAGGCTCAGGGCAGGAAAACTGTTTTTT.

The chain links TRBV6-2 or TRBV6-3 to TRBJ1-5, with D hard to call. CDR3 size: 13 residues. Germline CDR1 and CDR2: MNHEY and SVGEGT. The V and J ends lost 2 bases and 6 bases respectively, with 8 bases between them. The chain's CDR3 is CASSYAEGQPQHF. CDR3 coding DNA: TGTGCCAGCAGTTACGCCGAGGGTCAGCCCCAGCATTTT.

The chain has TRBV27 and TRBJ2-1; 8 bases align to TRBD2. Germline values: CDR1 MNHEY, CDR2 SMNVEV (reference sequence). V dropped 4 bases and J dropped 2; count of bases not matched to a gene: 4. This CDR3 is built from 15 residues. The CDR3 DNA is TGTGCCAGCAGTTGGACTAGCATGACCTACAATGAGCAGTTCTTC. Protein sequence: CASSWTSMTYNEQFF.

The gene calls are TRBV5-1 and TRBJ2-1, with 10 bases lining up with TRBD2. The CDR3 length is 15 residues. J gave up 8 bases and V 0 bases, and 5 bases lay outside the gene matches. Germline CDR1 is SGHRS and CDR2 is YFSETQ. CDR3 residues: CASSLVLAGDYEQFF. The CDR3 region has the DNA TGCGCCAGCAGCTTGGTTCTAGCGGGAGACTATGAGCAGTTCTTC.

The J gene is TRBJ1-6, the V gene TRBV19; 8 bases are a match to TRBD1. Germline assignment: CDR1 LNHDA and CDR2 SQIVND (reference sequence). This CDR3 has 14 residues. V was clipped by 7 bases and J by 9 bases; unmatched bases: 8. The CDR3 DNA follows: TGTGCCAGTACCCCCAGACAGGGGAGTTCACCCCTCCACTTT. It encodes CASTPRQGSSPLHF.

The chain uses TRBV2 and TRBJ2-7; 10 positions agree with TRBD2. CDR3 length: 17 amino acids. V shed 4 bases and J 0 bases; nucleotides not matched to a gene: 9. Germline CDR1 SNHLY, CDR2 FYNNEI. CDR3 sequence reads: CASSAGGSGRSSYEQYF. CDR3 nucleotides: TGTGCCAGCAGTGCAGGGGGTAGCGGGAGGTCCTCCTACGAGCAGTACTTC.

This clone was observed once. The rearrangement joins TRBV28 to TRBJ1-6; possibly TRBD1 for D (6 bases). This CDR3 contains 15 residues. V lost 2 bases to trimming and J lost 10 bases, with 15 bases between them. In germline, CDR1 is MDHEN, CDR2 SYDVKM. CDR3 nucleotides: TGTGCCAGCAGTTTAGGAACAGGGATGGGCTCACCCCTCCACTTT. It translates to CASSLGTGMGSPLHF.

The rearrangement links TRBV7-3 to TRBJ1-1; D not resolved. The germline V and J ends were trimmed by 2 bases and 8 bases, with 12 bases remaining between them. Per the germline V gene, CDR1 is SGHTA and CDR2 is FQGTGA. The CDR3 covers 13 residues. CDR3 region: CASSLLVGQEAFF. The DNA of the CDR3 is TGTGCCAGCAGCTTACTCGTTGGGCAGGAAGCTTTCTTT.

This chain links TRBV4-1 with TRBJ1-3; D perhaps matches TRBD1 (5 bases). Looked up from germline, CDR1 is MGHRA and CDR2 is YSYEKL. The CDR3 covers 14 residues. V dropped 2 bases and J dropped 3 bases, with 8 bases sitting between them. The chain's CDR3 is CASSQMDIGNTIYF. The DNA for the CDR3 is TGCGCCAGCAGCCAAATGGACATTGGAAACACCATATATTTT.

The rearrangement links TRBV4-1 to TRBJ2-5; 8 positions match TRBD2. The CDR3 loop spans 15 amino acids. Germline assignment: CDR1 MGHRA and CDR2 YSYEKL. Unmatched junction bases numbered 9, after V lost 4 bases and J lost 5 bases. CDR3 residues: CASSPPGSGGETQYF. As DNA, the CDR3 is TGCGCCAGCAGCCCCCCAGGGTCGGGAGGGGAGACCCAGTACTTC.

The gene calls are TRBV25-1 and TRBJ2-2; the D gene is possibly TRBD1 (5 bases). Germline CDR1 reads MGHDK; CDR2 reads SYGVNS. The CDR3 loop spans 14 amino acids. V shed 4 bases and J shed 5 bases, with 11 bases lying between them. Here the CDR3 reads CASSGAGKTGELFF. The DNA of the CDR3 is TGTGCCAGCAGTGGGGCAGGGAAAACCGGGGAGCTGTTTTTT.